This T cell receptor beta chain was recorded in a study of low-dose radiotherapy and immunotherapy resistance in tumors. The overall study: Dosing for Cohort 2 consisted of 1 Gy per fraction every two weeks, reaching a total of 13 Gy over 26 weeks. With cycle 1 day 1 as the start, patients took oral aspirin 300 mg daily for four cycles.

As for this clonotype: It differs at one base from a far larger clone, so likely a read error.

Time point of the sample: before trial treatment. Solid tumors that lacked tumor-infiltrating lymphocytes and were advanced were present in eligible patients. Alpha- and beta-chain coverage of first-strand cDNA came from TRAV- and TRBV-specific primers. Over 20 PCR cycles, TCRs were amplified from a constant-region primer and V-primer adapter. TCRdb fed the reads into MiXCR, producing one record per CDR3 protein. The sample gives about 39,000 distinct CDR3 sequences, around a third of which show up once; about 3.7% is in the top ten. The starting material was PBMCs, obtained before treatment. The origin of this receptor is a male donor with gallbladder cancer.

The CDR3 is CASSHRDSGTKETQFF. CDR3 in DNA: TGTGCCAGCAGCCACCGGGACTCCGGAACCAAAGAGACCCAGTTCTTC. The chain joins TRBV6-2 or TRBV6-3 to TRBJ2-7; D possibly corresponds to TRBD2 (6 bases). The J call is in doubt because the DNA end fits TRBJ2-1 better. CDR3 size: 16 residues. CDR1 is MNHEY and CDR2 is SVGEGT in the germline V gene.